This T cell receptor (beta chain) was identified in a study of cytomegalovirus exposure and HLA in healthy donors. Germline assignment: CDR1 MNHNS and CDR2 SASEGT. Trimming removed 0 bases at V and 0 bases at J, with 9 bases between. The length of the CDR3 is 16 residues. The PCR had 60 Vbeta and 13 Jbeta primers. Profiled with immunoSEQ multiplex PCR; TCRdb holds only in-frame clones, not every one. The sample carries 150,000 to 250,000 clones, 79% recorded once. This clone has a single count. The antigen remains unidentified. Study-wide points: Reports state that TCR beta sequences accurately predicted most subjects' HLA-A and HLA-B alleles. Follow-up analysis seemed to connect common viral pathogens with several of the most significant clusters identified.

The chain has TRBV6-1 and TRBJ1-3; D call uncertain. Sequencing was done on a sample of PBMCs. The clonotype comes from a girl aged 5-17 years in good health and CMV-seropositive. CDR3 DNA: TGTGCCAGCAGTGAAGCGAAGCCGGGCTCTGGAAACACCATATATTTT. Amino acid sequence: CASSEAKPGSGNTIYF.